This TCR delta chain was identified during a study of Vδ1+ human thymocytes. In the case of this clone: The target antigen is unknown.

Study results and caveats: In the thymus, TRG and TRD repertoires looked highly polyclonal with Gaussian CDR3 lengths. Despite high sort purity, approximately 20% of thymic T cell receptor delta sequences were Vdelta2. Bulk data may be misread because of unexpected Vdelta2 sequences.

RNA was extracted from the cells and then reverse transcribed. Pooled V-gene forward primers with one constant-region reverse primer generated the CDR3 amplicons by multiplex PCR. TCRdb re-called the multiplex PCR reads with CATT. This table holds 70,000 to 90,000 delta-chain clones, around 35% found once. Alphabeta T cells were depleted, then CD3+ Vdelta1+ Vdelta2- thymocytes were FACS-sorted. Between about 97% and 99.6% of sorted thymocytes were Vdelta1+. This CDR3 region has 20 residues. Trimming removed 1 base from V and 0 bases from J; junction bases left unmatched: 13. The germline gives CDR1 TSWWSYY, CDR2 QGS.

The sequenced material came from Vdelta1+ gamma-delta thymocytes from the thymus. Subset noted: FACS-sorted CD3+ TCRalphabeta- TCRVdelta1+ TCRVdelta2- thymocytes. The TCR was taken from a boy younger than two who had congenital heart surgery. The chain is built from TRDV1 and TRDJ1; TRDD3 aligns across 11 bases. CDR3 coding DNA: TGTGCTCTTGGGGAACCTCTACTGGGGGATAAGGGGTCGTACACCGATAAACTCATCTTT. Its translation is CALGEPLLGDKGSYTDKLIF.